This T cell receptor (beta chain) was recovered during a study of T-cell reconstitution after alpha-beta-depleted transplantation in children. TCRbeta library preparation incorporated unique molecular identifiers. MiXCR was run by TCRdb on the PCR reads, yielding one entry per CDR3 protein. This repertoire shows just over 950,000 distinct CDR3 sequences, less than 30% found once; its top ten account for approximately 30%. Germline values: CDR1 ENHRY, CDR2 SYGVKD. CDR3 size: 11 residues. V dropped 0 bases and J dropped 6 bases, with 3 bases sitting between them. Study results and limitations: T-cell counts and diversity were attributed mostly to newly produced T cells one year after transplant. Two months or so post-transplant, alpha-beta T cells reportedly derived from several hundred expanded graft clones.

In regard to this clonotype: Its antigen is unknown. A single base separates this from a much larger clone, so it may be a read error.

The clonotype was recovered from a boy less than two years old who had a stem cell transplant for SCID, so the T cells may come from the graft donor. V gene TRBV10-3 combines with J gene TRBJ2-7; D ambiguous. Sequencing was performed on PBMCs, mostly from graft donor cells, taken 360 days after TCRalphabeta/CD19-depleted stem cell transplant. The CDR3 here is CAISESREQYF. CDR3 coding DNA: TGTGCCATCAGTGAGTCACGCGAGCAGTACTTC.